Following are 28 T cell receptor beta chains from one sample sequenced in a study of T cells in Graves' hyperthyroidism and ophthalmopathy. From RNA transcripts, TCR beta CDR3 regions were amplified. A set of HTBI primers served as the primers for a first-round RT-PCR of the TCR CDR3. From the multiplex PCR reads, TCRdb called clonotypes with MiXCR, one entry per CDR3 protein. The data contain about half a million distinct CDR3 sequences, approximately 24% of them seen just once; the ten biggest clones take up roughly 12%. The sequencing input was blood. The receptors derive from a woman aged 25 to 39 with Graves' ophthalmopathy.

This clonotype was recorded at least ten times. V gene TRBV6-2 or TRBV6-3 combines with J gene TRBJ2-7; 9 bases match TRBD2. Unmatched junction bases numbered 5, after V lost 2 bases and J lost 3 bases. Germline V CDR1 and CDR2: MNHEY, SVGEGT. The CDR3 sequence is 15 residues long. The CDR3 coding sequence is TGTGCCAGCAGTTACGGAGCTAGCGGGATCTACGAGCAGTACTTC. It is translated as CASSYGASGIYEQYF.

This clonotype was recorded many times. CDR3 amino acids: CASTRQNTEAFF. CDR3 bases: TGTGCCAGCACGCGGCAGAACACTGAAGCTTTCTTT. The chain uses TRBV2 and TRBJ1-1; D not certain. Germline CDR1 SNHLY, CDR2 FYNNEI. Trimming cost V 7 bases and J 1 base, with 7 bases left between them. There are 12 residues in the CDR3.

This clonotype was seen at least ten times. The J gene is TRBJ2-4, the V gene TRBV27; 11 bases line up with TRBD2. After removal of 5 bases from V and 7 bases from J, the junction contained 7 bases not matched to a gene. This CDR3 has 15 residues. Per the germline V gene, CDR1 is MNHEY and CDR2 is SMNVEV (reference sequence). As DNA, the CDR3 is TGTGCCAGCAGTCCTAGCGGGGGGTTAAACAACATTCAGTACTTC. Its protein product is CASSPSGGLNNIQYF.

This clonotype was recorded many times. The rearrangement joins TRBV24-1 to TRBJ1-1, with 10 nucleotides matching TRBD1. Germline CDR1 is KGHDR and CDR2 is SFDVKD. This CDR3 has 15 residues. J lost 0 bases, V lost 6 bases, and 3 bases had no gene match. The CDR3 nucleotides read TGTGCCACCAGTCCGGGACAGGGGATGAACACTGAAGCTTTCTTT. Encoded protein: CATSPGQGMNTEAFF.

The gene calls are TRBV3-1 and TRBJ2-7; no clear D. Deletions cut 3 bases from V and 3 bases from J, with 9 bases between. CDR3 length: 13 residues. Germline CDR1 and CDR2: LGHDT and YNNKEL (reference sequence). The CDR3 DNA sequence: TGTGCCAGCAGCCAGGTCGGGCACTACGAGCAGTACTTC. This encodes CASSQVGHYEQYF.

This clonotype was picked up many times. This chain links TRBV6-5 with TRBJ1-1; D not certain. V lost 10 bases to trimming and J lost 1 base, with 16 bases between them. CDR3 length equals 14 residues. CDR1 and CDR2 from the germline V gene are MNHEY and SVGAGI. The chain's CDR3 is CATSPSAPNTEAFF. CDR3 nucleotides: TGTGCCACCTCACCCTCGGCTCCGAACACTGAAGCTTTCTTT.

This clonotype was detected ten times or more. The chain employs TRBV20-1 and TRBJ1-6; 8 bases are a match to TRBD1. This CDR3 is 16 amino acids long. In germline, CDR1 is DFQATT, CDR2 SNEGSKA (reference sequence). Trimming at V came to 4 bases and at J to 5 bases, leaving 10 bases not matched to a gene. CDR3 sequence reads: CSATRTGTADNSPLHF. The CDR3 region has the DNA TGCAGTGCTACGCGGACAGGGACAGCTGATAATTCACCCCTCCACTTT.

V gene TRBV20-1 combines with J gene TRBJ2-5; no clear D gene. This CDR3 has 10 amino acids. With 4 bases removed from V and 4 bases from J, the gap between germline ends came to 4 bases. CDR1 is DFQATT and CDR2 is SNEGSKA in the germline V gene (reference sequence). As DNA, the CDR3 is TGCAGTGCTAAACTAGAGACCCAGTACTTC. Its translation: CSAKLETQYF.

This clonotype was counted many times. J is TRBJ2-7 and V is TRBV11-1; maybe TRBD1 (6 bases). The CDR3 sequence is 13 residues long. The germline V gene encodes CDR1 SGHAT and CDR2 FQDESV (reference sequence). Trimming cost V 3 bases and J 10 bases, with 16 bases left between them. For the CDR3, the DNA is TGTGCCAGCAGCTTGGGAATACAGGGTTATCAGTACTTC. Translating gives CASSLGIQGYQYF.

This clonotype appeared once. V is TRBV11-1 and J is TRBJ2-5, with 7 bases identical to TRBD2. Germline CDR1 reads SGHAT; CDR2 reads FQDESV (reference sequence). The V segment lost 3 bases and the J segment 2 bases; nucleotides outside the gene matches: 6. The CDR3 extends over 15 amino acids. The CDR3 spells CASSFTTGLQETQYF. CDR3 DNA: TGTGCCAGCAGCTTTACAACGGGACTACAAGAGACCCAGTACTTC.

This clonotype was found a few times. J is TRBJ2-7 and V is TRBV5-5; D unresolved. Trimming stripped 2 bases from V and 2 bases from J, with 11 bases between. There are 14 residues in the CDR3. Germline assignment: CDR1 SGHKS and CDR2 YYEKEE (reference sequence). Here the CDR3 DNA reads TGTGCCAGCAGCTTCAGTCCAGTCACCTACGAGCAGTACTTC. It yields the protein CASSFSPVTYEQYF.

On this clonotype: A single base separates this from a much larger clone, so it may be a read error. The J gene is TRBJ2-2, the V gene TRBV29-1; D might be TRBD2 (5 bases). This CDR3 comprises 13 residues. Germline V lookup: CDR1 SQVTM, CDR2 ANQGSEA. The CDR3 coding sequence is TGCAGCGTTGAAGATGGGTACACCGGGGAGCGGTTTTTT. Translated, it gives CSVEDGYTGERFF.

As to this clonotype: One end of the junction does not line up with germline, which may come from a read error. The chain employs TRBV3-1 and TRBJ2-2; no reliable D call. Per germline, CDR1 LGHDT and CDR2 YNNKEL (reference sequence). The CDR3 spans 13 residues. This CDR3 reads CVSSLGNTGELFF. CDR3 in DNA: TGTGTCAGCAGCCTTGGGAACACCGGGGAGCTGTTTTTT.

This clonotype was counted between two and nine times. The J gene is TRBJ1-5, the V gene TRBV7-9; D may be TRBD1 (6 bases). This CDR3 has 14 amino acids. The V gene's germline CDR1 is SEHNR and CDR2 FQNEAQ (reference sequence). V dropped 5 bases and J dropped 4 bases, with 12 bases sitting between them. DNA for the CDR3: TGTGCCAGCAGCACTCAGGGGAGTAATCAGCCCCAGCATTTT. Its protein is CASSTQGSNQPQHF.

This clonotype was detected ten times or more. J is TRBJ1-5 and V is TRBV4-1, with D possibly matching TRBD1 (5 bases). The CDR3 extends over 13 amino acids. The ends were cut back, 4 bases at V and 3 bases at J, with 7 bases in the middle. CDR1 is MGHRA, CDR2 YSYEKL, per germline. CDR3 sequence (DNA): TGCGCCAGCAGCCTGACAGTCAATCAGCCCCAGCATTTT. As protein: CASSLTVNQPQHF.

CDR3 nucleotides: TGCGCCAGCAGCCTAGGGACAGGGGAAACTGAAGCTTTCTTT. Translation gives CASSLGTGETEAFF. The gene calls are TRBV5-1 and TRBJ1-1, with 10 bases matching TRBD1. The CDR3 loop spans 14 amino acids. Losses at the gene ends were 4 bases for V and 5 bases for J; bases not matched to a gene: 5. Germline lookup yields CDR1 SGHRS and CDR2 YFSETQ. The full variable domain, its missing parts supplied by reference TRBV5-1 and TRBJ1-1, is KAGVTQTPRYLIKTRGQQVTLSCSPISGHRSVSWYQQTPGQGLQFLFEYFSETQRNKGNFPGRFSGRQFSNSRSEMNVSTLELGDSALYLCASSLGTGETEAFFGQGTRLTVV.

This clonotype was counted many times. This chain uses TRBV24-1 with TRBJ1-1; D is undetermined. With 8 bases removed from V and 9 bases from J, the gap between germline ends came to 9 bases. The CDR3 contains 10 residues. Germline values: CDR1 KGHDR, CDR2 SFDVKD. The CDR3 DNA reads TGTGCCACCATCCCAATAAAAGCTTTCTTT. Encoded protein: CATIPIKAFF.

Ten or more counts support this clonotype. The chain has TRBV12-3 or TRBV12-4 and TRBJ1-2; 9 bases line up with TRBD1. V gave up 2 bases and J gave up 2 bases; unmatched junction bases: 3. The CDR3 has 15 residues. CDR3 protein: CASSLSGQGNYGYTF. The CDR3 DNA follows: TGTGCCAGCAGTTTAAGCGGACAGGGGAACTATGGCTACACCTTC.

This clonotype was detected many times. This rearrangement joins TRBV19 to TRBJ1-1, with 11 bases matching TRBD1. Germline assignment: CDR1 LNHDA and CDR2 SQIVND (reference sequence). The J segment lost 7 bases and the V segment lost 9 bases, leaving 10 bases of the junction unmatched. The CDR3 consists of 14 residues. CDR3 amino acids: CASSPGTGGIEAFF. DNA for the CDR3: TGTGCCAGCAGTCCCGGGACAGGGGGTATTGAAGCTTTCTTT.

Comments on this clonotype: A junction end diverges from the germline sequence, so it may reflect a read error. V usage is TRBV6-1 and J usage is TRBJ1-1, with 7 bases matching TRBD1. Germline loops: CDR1 MNHNS, CDR2 SASEGT. This CDR3 spans 16 amino acids. The CDR3 DNA sequence: TGTGTCAGCAGGCGACCCCCGGGACAGCCGAACACTGAAGCTTTCTTT. This codes for CVSRRPPGQPNTEAFF.

This clonotype was observed a handful of times. The chain links TRBV24-1 to TRBJ1-5; TRBD1 matches at 12 bases. The CDR3 extends over 16 amino acids. Germline V gene lookup returns CDR1 KGHDR and CDR2 SFDVKD. V gave up 3 bases and J gave up 4 bases; unmatched junction bases: 3. Written as DNA, the CDR3 is TGTGCCACCAGTGATGGGGACAGGGGGCAGAATCAGCCCCAGCATTTT. It is translated as CATSDGDRGQNQPQHF.

This clonotype was seen at least ten times. The rearrangement joins TRBV12-3 or TRBV12-4 to TRBJ1-6; D is perhaps TRBD1 (5 bases). The V and J ends lost 5 bases and 16 bases respectively, with 21 bases between them. This CDR3 comprises 14 residues. The CDR3 region is CASSITGTPMGLHF. The CDR3 DNA sequence: TGTGCCAGCAGTATAACCGGGACGCCGATGGGGCTCCACTTT.

Many counts were recorded for this clonotype. The chain carries TRBV6-1 and TRBJ1-1; D gene unclear. The CDR3 contains 13 residues. Trimming removed 6 bases from V and 1 base from J, with 9 bases in between. Germline loops: CDR1 MNHNS, CDR2 SASEGT. The CDR3 DNA sequence: TGTGCCAGCAGAGTGGACCGGAACACTGAAGCTTTCTTT. This sequence encodes CASRVDRNTEAFF.

Remarks on this clonotype: One end of the junction varies from germline; a read error may be responsible. This chain links TRBV29-1 with TRBJ2-7; 10 nucleotides line up with TRBD1. The germline gives CDR1 SQVTM, CDR2 ANQGSEA. The CDR3 contains 14 residues. CDR3: CGVMTDRGHYEQYF. As DNA, the CDR3 is TGCGGCGTTATGACAGACAGGGGGCATTACGAGCAGTACTTC.

A few counts support this clonotype. Here the CDR3 DNA reads TGTGCCAGCAGGACCCACAGGGGCACTGAAGCTTTCTTT. It translates to CASRTHRGTEAFF. The V gene is TRBV12-3 or TRBV12-4, the J gene TRBJ1-1; 7 bases map to TRBD1. This CDR3 is built from 13 residues. J was trimmed by 4 bases and V by 6 bases; bases with no gene match: 5.

Note on this clonotype: This sequence may be a read error, since a much larger clone differs from it by one base. V gene TRBV19 combines with J gene TRBJ2-7; 8 positions match TRBD1. Germline lookup yields CDR1 LNHDA and CDR2 SQIVND (reference sequence). This CDR3 spans 13 amino acids. The CDR3 DNA sequence: TGTGCCAGTACTAGGACAGGGTATGACGATCAGTACTTC. This encodes CASTRTGYDDQYF.

The chain joins TRBV28 to TRBJ2-7; D is unclear. With 2 bases removed from V and 4 bases from J, the gap between germline ends came to 9 bases. Germline CDR1 MDHEN, CDR2 SYDVKM. This CDR3 contains 13 residues. The CDR3 sequence: CASSLISVYEQYF. The CDR3 region has the DNA TGTGCCAGCAGTTTAATCTCCGTTTACGAGCAGTACTTC.

J is TRBJ1-2 and V is TRBV4-1, with D uncertain. The CDR3 is 15 amino acids. With 1 base removed from V and 8 bases from J, the gap between germline ends came to 17 bases. Germline CDR1 reads MGHRA; CDR2 reads YSYEKL. CDR3 sequence (DNA): TGCGCCAGCAGCCAAGTAGGCCGTAAAGAGCGGGGCTACACCTTC. Amino acid sequence: CASSQVGRKERGYTF.